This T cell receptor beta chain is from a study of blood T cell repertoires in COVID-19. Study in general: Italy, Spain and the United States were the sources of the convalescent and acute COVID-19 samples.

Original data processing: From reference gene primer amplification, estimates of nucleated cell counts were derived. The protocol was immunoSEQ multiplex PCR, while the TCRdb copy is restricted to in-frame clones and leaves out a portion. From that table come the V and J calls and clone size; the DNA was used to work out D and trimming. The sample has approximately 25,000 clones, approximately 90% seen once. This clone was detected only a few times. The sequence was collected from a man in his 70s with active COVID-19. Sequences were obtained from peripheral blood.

This chain's CDR3 is CASSLFTSGHSGELFF. Written as DNA, the CDR3 is TGTGCCAGCAGTTTATTTACTAGCGGCCATAGCGGGGAGCTGTTTTTT. The chain is built from TRBV28 and TRBJ2-2; 8 nucleotides line up with TRBD2. The V and J ends lost 1 base and 7 bases, in that order; junction bases with no gene match: 8. The CDR3 covers 16 residues. The germline CDR1 and CDR2 sequences are MDHEN and SYDVKM. The whole variable domain, remainder taken from reference TRBV28 and TRBJ2-2, is DVKVTQSSRYLVKRTGEKVFLECVQDMDHENMFWYRQDPGLGLRLIYFSYDVKMKEKGDIPEGYSVSREKKERFSLILESASTNQTSMYLCASSLFTSGHSGELFFGEGSRLTVL.